These 29 T cell receptor beta chains were all obtained from the same sample, sequenced in a study of CD8+CD57+ T cells in acquired aplastic anemia. According to the study, genomic DNA was the template for TCR beta VDJ and CDR3 profiling. From the reads, TCRdb called clonotypes with MiXCR, one entry per CDR3 protein. Found here are some 160,000 distinct CDR3 sequences, about 50% of them singletons; the top ten hold roughly 30%. Sequencing involved patients with CD8+CD57+ cell expansion previously shown by flow cytometry. The sequencing input was sorted CD4+, CD8+, or CD8+CD57+ T cells (not recorded which) from PBMCs. These receptors came from a human donor with aplastic anemia.

Only a few counts were recorded for this clonotype. The chain employs TRBV5-1 and TRBJ1-3; D remains unclear. This CDR3 contains 13 residues. V lost 4 bases, J lost 0 bases, and 5 bases lay in between. CDR1 is SGHRS, CDR2 YFSETQ, per germline. This CDR3 is CASSRDSGNTIYF. The CDR3 nucleotides read TGCGCCAGCAGCCGTGACTCTGGAAACACCATATATTTT. Combining the CDR3 with reference TRBV5-1 and TRBJ1-3 gives the whole variable domain KAGVTQTPRYLIKTRGQQVTLSCSPISGHRSVSWYQQTPGQGLQFLFEYFSETQRNKGNFPGRFSGRQFSNSRSEMNVSTLELGDSALYLCASSRDSGNTIYFGEGSWLTVV.

The V and J genes are TRBV7-6 and TRBJ2-3; tentative D call: TRBD2 (7 bases). The CDR3 extends over 17 amino acids. CDR1 SGHVS and CDR2 FNYEAQ come from the germline V gene. Trimming removed 5 bases from V and 1 base from J, with 19 bases in between. CDR3 in DNA: TGTGCCAGCAGCATAACGGGGGGCGAACAAGGCACAGATACGCAGTATTTT. This translates into CASSITGGEQGTDTQYF.

Worth noting for this clonotype: One base away lies a much larger clone, so this may be a sequencing read error. Because the CDR3 is missing its conserved closing phenylalanine or tryptophan, this is likely a read error. The rearrangement joins TRBV5-6 to TRBJ2-7; D perhaps matches TRBD1 (5 bases). CDR3 length: 15 residues. Trimming took 7 bases from V and 3 from J, leaving 20 bases between them. Germline CDR1 reads SGHDT; CDR2 reads YYEEEE. The CDR3: CASQHLGAMDYEQYL. In DNA, the CDR3 is TGTGCCAGCCAACATTTAGGGGCCATGGACTACGAGCAGTACCTC.

This rearrangement joins TRBV2 to TRBJ2-6, with TRBD1 matching 7 bases. The trim removed 6 bases at V and 3 bases at J, leaving 5 bases unmatched. CDR1 and CDR2 (germline): SNHLY, FYNNEI. This CDR3 spans 15 amino acids. In DNA form, the CDR3 reads TGTGCCAGCAGACAGGGGATTGGTGGGGCCAACGTCCTGACTTTC. It codes for CASRQGIGGANVLTF.

The chain joins TRBV27 to TRBJ2-5, with 9 bases fitting TRBD1. Losses at the gene ends were 1 base for V and 4 bases for J; bases not matched to a gene: 10. There are 17 residues in the CDR3. Per the germline V gene, CDR1 is MNHEY and CDR2 is SMNVEV (reference sequence). The DNA for the CDR3 is TGTGCCAGCAGTTTATTTCTCACAGGGGGCGCGAGAGAGACCCAGTACTTC. It codes for CASSLFLTGGARETQYF.

This clonotype was counted many times. The gene calls are TRBV19 and TRBJ2-4, with D possibly TRBD2 on 5 matching bases. The CDR3 has 15 residues. Germline V gene data show CDR1 as LNHDA and CDR2 as SQIVND (reference sequence). V shed 4 bases and J shed 2 bases, with 12 bases lying between them. The CDR3 spells CASSTGFGTKNIQYF. CDR3 DNA: TGTGCCAGTAGTACGGGATTTGGGACCAAAAACATTCAGTACTTC.

This clonotype was seen many times. The rearrangement uses TRBV6-1 and TRBJ1-2; D uncertain. There are 12 residues in the CDR3. From germline, CDR1 is MNHNS and CDR2 SASEGT. Trimming stripped 7 bases from V and 8 bases from J, with 14 bases between. As DNA, the CDR3 is TGTGCCAGCACCAATCTGGGCGGGGGCTACACCTTC. Encoded protein: CASTNLGGGYTF.

This clonotype occurred a few times. This chain connects TRBV7-9 to TRBJ1-1; TRBD1 is a possible D gene (6 bases). The CDR3 sequence is 13 residues long. Germline-derived CDR1 and CDR2 are SEHNR and FQNEAQ (reference sequence). Trimming left V 5 bases short and J 2 bases short, with 9 bases between. The CDR3 here is CASSGTPNTEAFF. CDR3 bases: TGTGCCAGCAGCGGGACACCCAACACTGAAGCTTTCTTT. The complete variable domain, with remaining parts taken from reference TRBV7-9 and TRBJ1-1, reads DTGVSQNPRHKITKRGQNVTFRCDPISEHNRLYWYRQTLGQGPEFLTYFQNEAQLEKSRLLSDRFSAERPKGSFSTLEIQRTEQGDSAMYLCASSGTPNTEAFFGQGTRLTVV.

This clonotype was observed many times. This chain connects TRBV24-1 to TRBJ2-1; a possible D gene is TRBD1 (6 bases). In germline, CDR1 is KGHDR, CDR2 SFDVKD. The CDR3 consists of 14 residues. Trimming removed 3 bases from V and 3 bases from J, with 8 bases in between. The CDR3 spells CATSDLDSYNEQFF. The CDR3 DNA is TGTGCCACCAGTGATCTGGACAGCTACAATGAGCAGTTCTTC.

This clonotype has at least ten counts. This sequence joins TRBV11-2 and TRBJ2-5; 7 positions match TRBD1. There are 14 residues in the CDR3. V trimming: 5 bases; J trimming: 5 bases; junction bases outside the gene matches: 8. Germline assignment: CDR1 SGHAT and CDR2 FQNNGV. The CDR3 region has the DNA TGTGCCAGCAGCATAACAGGGGCGCGGGAGACCCAGTACTTC. Encoded protein: CASSITGARETQYF.

This clonotype has at least ten counts. The chain carries TRBV6-5 and TRBJ2-6, with 9 bases identical to TRBD1. Trimming cost V 2 bases and J 2 bases; bases outside gene matches: 7. Germline CDR1 is MNHEY and CDR2 is SVGAGI. The length of the CDR3 is 18 residues. CDR3 in DNA: TGTGCCAGCAGTTACCCCGATACAGGGGGCCCTGGGGCCAACGTCCTGACTTTC. Translation gives CASSYPDTGGPGANVLTF.

This clonotype occurred a few times. This rearrangement joins TRBV24-1 to TRBJ1-1; D call uncertain. This CDR3 is 14 amino acids long. CDR1 and CDR2 (germline): KGHDR, SFDVKD. The ends were cut back, 3 bases at V and 1 base at J, with 8 bases in the middle. DNA for the CDR3: TGTGCCACCAGTGATCAGAATCGGAACACTGAAGCTTTCTTT. Translated: CATSDQNRNTEAFF.

The sample holds many counts of this clonotype. The V gene is TRBV5-6, the J gene TRBJ1-2; TRBD1 is a possible D gene (6 bases). The CDR3 has 13 amino acids. Trimming removed 3 bases at V and 5 bases at J, with 11 bases between. In germline, CDR1 is SGHDT, CDR2 YYEEEE. The CDR3 bases are TGTGCCAGCAGCTCGGACGGACAGTATGGCTACACCTTC. The encoded protein is CASSSDGQYGYTF.

The chain has TRBV6-2 or TRBV6-3 and TRBJ2-1, with TRBD2 identical over 14 bases. Germline assignment: CDR1 MNHEY and CDR2 SVGEGT. The CDR3 is 17 residues long. The junction had 6 bases not matched to a gene; V was cut back by 3 bases and J by 5 bases. The CDR3 loop reads CASSYGTSGRTDNEQFF. In DNA, the CDR3 is TGTGCCAGCAGTTATGGGACTAGCGGGAGAACCGACAATGAGCAGTTCTTC.

There are many counts of this clonotype. The rearrangement joins TRBV5-1 to TRBJ1-1, with D possibly matching TRBD1 (5 bases). This CDR3 has 14 amino acids. The V end was cut by 4 bases, the J end by 3 bases, with 13 bases between. Germline V gene data show CDR1 as SGHRS and CDR2 as YFSETQ. The DNA for the CDR3 is TGCGCCAGCAGCCCCCATACCAGGGACACTGAAGCTTTCTTT. It encodes CASSPHTRDTEAFF.

The chain carries TRBV15 and TRBJ2-1; D might be TRBD1 or TRBD2, each matching 5 bases. The germline V gene has CDR1 LNHNV and CDR2 YYDKDF (reference sequence). V dropped 2 bases and J dropped 4 bases, with 9 bases sitting between them. The CDR3 has 14 residues. CDR3 in DNA: TGTGCCACCAGCAGACTGGGGGAGTACAATGAGCAGTTCTTC. Translated: CATSRLGEYNEQFF.

The rearrangement links TRBV7-9 to TRBJ2-3, with D unclear. The germline gives CDR1 SEHNR, CDR2 FQNEAQ (reference sequence). V gave up 5 bases and J gave up 1 base, with 10 bases separating them. The CDR3 extends over 14 amino acids. The CDR3 protein is CASSLSEGTDTQYF. The CDR3 nucleotides are TGTGCCAGCAGCCTTTCAGAGGGCACAGATACGCAGTATTTT.

This clonotype has only one observation. The chain joins TRBV7-3 to TRBJ1-1; D is unresolved. The V end was cut by 1 base, the J end by 7 bases, with 10 bases between. Germline lookup yields CDR1 SGHTA and CDR2 FQGTGA. This CDR3 has 13 residues. CDR3 loop: CASSLMGSSEAFF. In DNA form, the CDR3 reads TGTGCCAGCAGCTTAATGGGGTCGAGTGAAGCTTTCTTT.

This clonotype was counted many times. This sequence joins TRBV9 and TRBJ2-1; D possibly uses TRBD1 or TRBD2 (7 bases each). The germline V and J ends were trimmed by 6 bases and 4 bases, with 17 bases remaining between them. CDR1 is SGDLS and CDR2 is YYNGEE in the germline V gene. The CDR3 covers 15 residues. The CDR3 region is CASTQGGTVYNEQFF. In nucleotides, the CDR3 is TGTGCCAGCACCCAGGGGGGGACAGTTTACAATGAGCAGTTCTTC.

The table lists this clonotype with many counts. This sequence joins TRBV3-1 and TRBJ1-2; D gene uncertain. This CDR3 comprises 14 residues. Looked up from germline, CDR1 is LGHDT and CDR2 is YNNKEL (reference sequence). V lost 0 bases, J lost 1 base, and 6 bases lay in between. The DNA for the CDR3 is TGTGCCAGCAGCCAAGACGCCGTTAACTATGGCTACACCTTC. It encodes CASSQDAVNYGYTF.

Note on this clonotype: One end of the junction fails to match germline, which may point to a read error. The CDR3 coding sequence is TGTGCCACCAGTGATTTAGGGGACAGTGGCAACTACGGGCAGTACTTC. This codes for CATSDLGDSGNYGQYF. The chain employs TRBV24-1 and TRBJ2-7; 7 positions match TRBD1. CDR1 is KGHDR and CDR2 is SFDVKD in the germline V gene. The CDR3 covers 16 residues.

This clonotype was counted many times. V is TRBV5-8 and J is TRBJ2-7, with TRBD2 matching over 7 bases. After removal of 4 bases from V and 2 bases from J, the junction contained 3 bases not matched to a gene. This CDR3 comprises 13 residues. Per germline, CDR1 SGHTS and CDR2 YDEGEE. CDR3 region: CASSPGGAYEQYF. Here the CDR3 DNA reads TGTGCCAGCAGCCCTGGGGGGGCCTACGAGCAGTACTTC.

The V gene is TRBV9, the J gene TRBJ2-2, with D possibly being TRBD1 (5 bases). V was clipped by 2 bases and J by 3 bases, with 8 bases between them. Germline V lookup: CDR1 SGDLS, CDR2 YYNGEE. The CDR3 loop spans 14 amino acids. The CDR3 is CASSVKGYTGELFF. Written as DNA, the CDR3 is TGTGCCAGCAGCGTTAAGGGGTACACCGGGGAGCTGTTTTTT.

In this sample, this clonotype turned up many times. The rearrangement links TRBV19 to TRBJ2-1; the D is unclear. Looked up from germline, CDR1 is LNHDA and CDR2 is SQIVND (reference sequence). V was clipped by 3 bases and J by 4 bases, with 4 bases between them. The CDR3 is 12 amino acids. This chain's CDR3 is CASSIYYNEQFF. Here the CDR3 DNA reads TGTGCCAGTAGTATCTATTACAATGAGCAGTTCTTC.

The chain carries TRBV7-2 and TRBJ1-4; 7 bases are shared with TRBD1. Germline loops: CDR1 SGHTA, CDR2 FQGNSA. The V segment lost 4 bases and the J segment 5 bases; nucleotides outside the gene matches: 4. The CDR3 length is 14 residues. This CDR3 reads CASSSTGENEKLFF. CDR3 in DNA: TGTGCCAGCAGCTCCACAGGGGAAAATGAAAAACTGTTTTTT.

This clonotype has a single count. The V and J genes are TRBV9 and TRBJ1-2; no clear D gene. The CDR3 length is 11 residues. Germline V gives CDR1 SGDLS, CDR2 YYNGEE. Trimming stripped 0 bases from V and 8 bases from J, with 5 bases between. CDR3 amino acids: CASSVDGGYTF. In nucleotides, the CDR3 is TGTGCCAGCAGCGTAGACGGGGGCTACACCTTC.

This clonotype was recorded many times. The chain has TRBV7-6 and TRBJ2-7; perhaps TRBD2 as D (5 bases). Trimming took off 5 bases at V and 2 bases at J, with 16 bases between the two ends. The V gene's germline CDR1 is SGHVS and CDR2 FNYEAQ. CDR3 length equals 15 residues. In DNA form, the CDR3 reads TGTGCCAGCAGCCGGGGTGACGCGAGAGCCTACGAGCAGTACTTC. Protein: CASSRGDARAYEQYF.

The table lists this clonotype with a few counts. The chain recombines TRBV6-2 or TRBV6-3 with TRBJ2-5; a weak D match, TRBD2 (6 bases). Germline V gene lookup returns CDR1 MNHEY and CDR2 SVGEGT. CDR3 length: 15 residues. V was trimmed by 7 bases and J by 0 bases, leaving 15 bases between them. The chain's CDR3 is CASNQYSGNQETQYF. CDR3 nucleotides: TGTGCCAGCAACCAATATAGCGGAAACCAAGAGACCCAGTACTTC.

A single count supports this clonotype. The chain joins TRBV12-3 or TRBV12-4 to TRBJ1-5, with 7 bases that match TRBD1. The CDR3 sequence is 14 residues long. Trimming removed 3 bases from V and 3 bases from J; junction bases left unmatched: 2. CDR3 sequence reads: CASSLGQINQPQHF. CDR3 sequence (DNA): TGTGCCAGCAGTTTGGGACAGATCAATCAGCCCCAGCATTTT.